One sample yielded the 26 T cell receptor beta chains listed below, sequenced in a study of shared clonotypes between healthy human individuals. The table came from immunoSEQ multiplex PCR; TCRdb's copy has only in-frame clones and leaves some out. This table has more than 550,000 clones, about 90% appearing once. Sequenced: memory CD8+ T cells from PBMCs. The sample's subset: CD45RO+ cells pooled with CCR7-negative TemRA cells. These TCRs come from a man aged 18 to 35 in good health. Some clones in this sample may be carry-over from other donors' samples.

This chain links TRBV7-9 with TRBJ2-7; no definite D call. This CDR3 contains 13 residues. CDR1 and CDR2 (germline): SEHNR, FQNEAQ (reference sequence). V lost 2 bases and J lost 4, with 9 bases in between. CDR3 nucleotide sequence: TGTGCCAGCAGCTTATCAACAGCTTACGAGCAGTACTTC. Amino acid sequence: CASSLSTAYEQYF.

The chain has TRBV7-9 and TRBJ1-2; 9 bases line up with TRBD1. CDR3 size: 14 residues. CDR1 is SEHNR, CDR2 FQNEAQ, per germline (reference sequence). The V segment lost 7 bases and the J segment 8 bases; nucleotides outside the gene matches: 11. In DNA, the CDR3 is TGTGCCAGCACCACAGGGGGCAAGAGCGCGGGCTACACCTTC. It is translated as CASTTGGKSAGYTF.

Turning to this clone: This sample includes further DNA sequences coding for the same CDR3. The chain carries TRBV11-2 and TRBJ2-5; D gene uncertain. Germline values: CDR1 SGHAT, CDR2 FQNNGV. Between the trimmed V and J ends, which lost 1 base and 1 base, there was a span of 10 bases. This CDR3 spans 15 amino acids. This chain's CDR3 is CASSLGLRTQETQYF. CDR3 bases: TGTGCCAGCAGCTTAGGCCTGCGGACCCAAGAGACCCAGTACTTC.

This clone was seen just once. This CDR3 is also generated by other DNA sequences in the sample. The J gene is TRBJ2-1, the V gene TRBV27; D call uncertain. CDR3 length equals 13 residues. Trimming pared 2 bases from V and 4 bases from J, leaving 6 bases between. Germline V gives CDR1 MNHEY, CDR2 SMNVEV (reference sequence). The CDR3 nucleotides read TGTGCCAGCAGTTTAGTCAGATACAATGAGCAGTTCTTC. Its translation is CASSLVRYNEQFF.

The CDR3 loop is CASSYSGPGDEQFF. CDR3 DNA: TGTGCCAGCAGTTATAGCGGCCCCGGAGATGAGCAGTTCTTC. The genes are TRBV7-3 and TRBJ2-1; weak D call: TRBD2 (6 bases). The V and J ends lost 6 bases and 8 bases respectively, with 17 bases between them. In germline, CDR1 is SGHTA, CDR2 FQGTGA. The CDR3 consists of 14 residues.

This sequence joins TRBV7-6 and TRBJ2-5; D might be TRBD2 (5 bases). Per the germline V gene, CDR1 is SGHVS and CDR2 is FNYEAQ. Trimming took off 1 base at V and 0 bases at J, with 12 bases between the two ends. CDR3 length: 16 residues. Here the CDR3 reads CASSLDITGNQETQYF. The CDR3 DNA sequence: TGTGCCAGCAGCTTAGATATAACCGGGAACCAAGAGACCCAGTACTTC.

CDR3 residues: CASSRDQRTGELFF. CDR3 nucleotide sequence: TGCGCCAGCAGTCGGGACCAGCGGACCGGGGAGCTGTTTTTT. The chain joins TRBV10-2 to TRBJ2-2, with D possibly called TRBD1 or TRBD2 (5 bases each). The length of the CDR3 is 14 residues. Deletions cut 5 bases from V and 5 bases from J, with 12 bases between. Germline V gene data show CDR1 as WSHSY and CDR2 as SAAADI.

J is TRBJ2-7 and V is TRBV27; D is undetermined. Looked up from germline, CDR1 is MNHEY and CDR2 is SMNVEV (reference sequence). The V end lost 5 bases, the J end lost 2 bases, and 10 bases lay between the germline ends. The CDR3 length is 13 residues. In nucleotides, the CDR3 is TGTGCCAGCAGTCCCGTGGGGACCTACGAGCAGTACTTC. Protein product: CASSPVGTYEQYF.

V gene TRBV25-1 combines with J gene TRBJ2-1; TRBD2 aligns across 10 bases. V was clipped by 4 bases and J by 7 bases; unmatched bases: 7. This CDR3 region has 15 residues. From germline, CDR1 is MGHDK and CDR2 SYGVNS. CDR3 amino acids: CASSGFLAGENEQFF. CDR3 DNA: TGTGCCAGCAGTGGCTTTCTAGCGGGAGAGAATGAGCAGTTCTTC.

This chain uses TRBV6-5 with TRBJ1-2, with 7 bases matching TRBD1. CDR1 and CDR2 from the germline V gene are MNHEY and SVGAGI. V shed 0 bases, J shed 0 bases, and the junction held 4 bases outside the gene matches. This CDR3 has 16 residues. The CDR3: CASSYSLQGTNYGYTF. The CDR3 coding sequence is TGTGCCAGCAGTTACTCCCTACAGGGGACTAACTATGGCTACACCTTC.

Details on this clone: Other nucleotide sequences in the sample specify the same CDR3. This chain connects TRBV7-9 to TRBJ1-2, with unresolved D. The germline gives CDR1 SEHNR, CDR2 FQNEAQ (reference sequence). The CDR3 loop spans 13 amino acids. The ends were cut back, 0 bases at V and 5 bases at J, with 7 bases in the middle. The CDR3 region has the DNA TGTGCCAGCAGCTTAGCCGGTCTATATGGCTACACCTTC. It encodes CASSLAGLYGYTF.

This chain's CDR3 is CASSPGSPGYGYTF. The CDR3 DNA is TGTGCCAGCAGCCCAGGGTCCCCAGGCTATGGCTACACCTTC. The rearrangement links TRBV2 to TRBJ1-2; TRBD1 is a possible D gene (5 bases). Looked up from germline, CDR1 is SNHLY and CDR2 is FYNNEI. Trimming left V 6 bases short and J 4 bases short, with 15 bases between. The CDR3 runs 14 residues.

The rearrangement joins TRBV10-3 to TRBJ2-1; 10 bases are shared with TRBD2. Losses at the gene ends were 3 bases for V and 7 bases for J; bases not matched to a gene: 12. The CDR3 runs to 17 residues. Germline assignment: CDR1 ENHRY and CDR2 SYGVKD. The CDR3 bases are TGTGCCATCAGTGACCCTGACCTAGCGGGAGCGATTAATGAGCAGTTCTTC. This codes for CAISDPDLAGAINEQFF.

The chain recombines TRBV6-5 with TRBJ2-7, with unresolved D. Germline V gene sequence: CDR1 MNHEY, CDR2 SVGAGI. V was shortened by 5 bases and J by 2 bases, with 7 bases between the two germline ends. The CDR3 runs 12 residues. In DNA form, the CDR3 reads TGTGCCAGCAGTACGGCGGCCTACGAGCAGTACTTC. Amino acid sequence: CASSTAAYEQYF.

V and J are TRBV7-8 and TRBJ2-7; D not resolved. The V and J ends lost 1 base and 4 bases respectively, with 5 bases between them. In germline, CDR1 is SGHVS, CDR2 FQNEAQ. The CDR3 sequence is 12 residues long. CDR3: CASSLVGYEQYF. DNA of the CDR3: TGTGCCAGCAGCTTAGTAGGGTACGAGCAGTACTTC.

This clone has more than one count but fewer than ten. Other DNA sequences in the same sample also yield this CDR3. This chain connects TRBV28 to TRBJ1-1; D is ambiguous. The length of the CDR3 is 12 residues. Trimming took off 3 bases at V and 1 base at J, with 3 bases between the two ends. The V gene's germline CDR1 is MDHEN and CDR2 SYDVKM. DNA for the CDR3: TGTGCCAGCAGTTTCAGGAACACTGAAGCTTTCTTT. As protein: CASSFRNTEAFF.

The genes are TRBV29-1 and TRBJ2-7, with TRBD2 matching over 9 bases. The CDR3 runs to 15 residues. Germline CDR1 is SQVTM and CDR2 is ANQGSEA. Germline trimming cut 1 base from V and 7 bases from J; bases unmatched to any gene: 11. Written as DNA, the CDR3 is TGCAGCGTTGAAGGAGGAGCGGGAGGCTTCGGGGAGCAGTACTTC. It codes for CSVEGGAGGFGEQYF.

The CDR3 nucleotides read TGTGCCAGCAGTTACCGCACGGAAAGGGAGACCCAGTACTTC. It translates to CASSYRTERETQYF. The chain is built from TRBV28 and TRBJ2-5; D is unresolved. The CDR3 is made up of 14 amino acids. Germline V gene sequence: CDR1 MDHEN, CDR2 SYDVKM. V was trimmed by 4 bases and J by 5 bases, leaving 14 bases between them.

The gene calls are TRBV30 and TRBJ2-5, with a possible D match to TRBD1 (7 bases). Between the trimmed V and J ends, which lost 0 bases and 2 bases, there was a span of 10 bases. CDR1 is GTSNPN, CDR2 SVGIG, per germline (reference sequence). This CDR3 contains 14 residues. This CDR3 is CAWSVQGGQETQYF. The CDR3, as DNA: TGTGCCTGGAGTGTCCAGGGGGGACAAGAGACCCAGTACTTC.

This clone was recorded once. The rearrangement links TRBV27 to TRBJ2-7, with 8 bases lining up with TRBD2. The CDR3 extends over 14 amino acids. Germline V gene lookup returns CDR1 MNHEY and CDR2 SMNVEV (reference sequence). V shed 3 bases, J shed 3 bases, and the junction held 4 bases outside the gene matches. The CDR3 is CASSFFGGGYEQYF. The CDR3 DNA is TGTGCCAGCAGTTTTTTCGGGGGGGGCTACGAGCAGTACTTC.

The V gene is TRBV28, the J gene TRBJ1-5; 10 bases are a match to TRBD1. V trimming: 8 bases; J trimming: 4 bases; junction bases outside the gene matches: 2. Germline CDR1 MDHEN, CDR2 SYDVKM. The CDR3 has 13 residues. Here the CDR3 DNA reads TGTGCCAGCGGGGACAGGGGTAATCAGCCCCAGCATTTT. Its translation is CASGDRGNQPQHF.

The rearrangement uses TRBV28 and TRBJ2-7; no clear D. V lost 3 bases and J 3 bases, leaving 12 bases between the germline ends. Germline V CDR1 and CDR2: MDHEN, SYDVKM. This CDR3 spans 14 amino acids. CDR3 nucleotide sequence: TGTGCCAGCAGTTTCCCGAGACTCTTCTACGAGCAGTACTTC. It is translated as CASSFPRLFYEQYF.

The V and J genes are TRBV27 and TRBJ2-7; D not resolved. Germline V gives CDR1 MNHEY, CDR2 SMNVEV (reference sequence). This CDR3 has 12 residues. V was shortened by 6 bases and J by 1 base, with 7 bases between the two germline ends. The CDR3 DNA follows: TGTGCCAGCAGCCTGCGGTCCTACGAGCAGTACTTC. It specifies CASSLRSYEQYF.

This chain uses TRBV6-5 with TRBJ1-5; D ambiguous. Germline CDR1 reads MNHEY; CDR2 reads SVGAGI. The CDR3 length is 15 residues. V dropped 6 bases and J dropped 0 bases, with 12 bases sitting between them. The CDR3 region is CASSDGDYSNQPQHF. The CDR3 bases are TGTGCCAGCAGCGACGGCGACTATAGCAATCAGCCCCAGCATTTT.

The chain uses TRBV18 and TRBJ2-7; 7 bases are shared with TRBD1. There are 17 residues in the CDR3. V dropped 1 base and J dropped 3; count of bases not matched to a gene: 12. Germline V gene data show CDR1 as KGHSH and CDR2 as LQKENI. CDR3 nucleotide sequence: TGTGCCAGCTCACCACTTCCCGGAGACAGGGACCACTACGAGCAGTACTTC. This sequence encodes CASSPLPGDRDHYEQYF.

The V and J genes are TRBV27 and TRBJ1-5, with unresolved D. There are 12 residues in the CDR3. Looked up from germline, CDR1 is MNHEY and CDR2 is SMNVEV (reference sequence). Trimming shortened V by 6 bases and J by 3 bases, and 6 bases separated the two germline ends. The CDR3 loop reads CASSPSNQPQHF. Written as DNA, the CDR3 is TGTGCCAGCAGCCCCTCCAATCAGCCCCAGCATTTT.